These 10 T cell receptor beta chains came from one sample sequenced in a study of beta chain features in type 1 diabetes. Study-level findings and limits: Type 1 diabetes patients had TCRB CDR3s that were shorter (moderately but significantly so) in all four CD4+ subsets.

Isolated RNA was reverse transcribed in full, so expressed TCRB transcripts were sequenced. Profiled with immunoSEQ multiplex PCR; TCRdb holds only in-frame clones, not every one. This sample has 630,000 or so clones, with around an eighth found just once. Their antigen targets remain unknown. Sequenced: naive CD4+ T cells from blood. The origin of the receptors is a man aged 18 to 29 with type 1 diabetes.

The CDR3 region is CASSLGGWNTIYF. CDR3 nucleotide sequence: TGTGCCAGCTCCCTTGGGGGATGGAACACCATATATTTT. The chain is built from TRBV5-6 and TRBJ1-3, with D tentatively TRBD1 (5 bases). The CDR3 extends over 13 amino acids. CDR1 SGHDT and CDR2 YYEEEE come from the germline V gene. With 7 bases removed from V and 7 bases from J, the gap between germline ends came to 15 bases.

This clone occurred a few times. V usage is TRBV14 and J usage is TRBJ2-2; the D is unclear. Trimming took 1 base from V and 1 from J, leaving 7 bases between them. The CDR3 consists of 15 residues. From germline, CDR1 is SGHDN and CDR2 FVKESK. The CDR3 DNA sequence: TGTGCCAGCAGCCAAGTGCGCCAGAACACCGGGGAGCTGTTTTTT. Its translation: CASSQVRQNTGELFF. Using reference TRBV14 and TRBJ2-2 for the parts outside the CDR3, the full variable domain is EAGVTQFPSHSVIEKGQTVTLRCDPISGHDNLYWYRRVMGKEIKFLLHFVKESKQDESGMPNNRFLAERTGGTYSTLKVQPAELEDSGVYFCASSQVRQNTGELFFGEGSRLTVL.

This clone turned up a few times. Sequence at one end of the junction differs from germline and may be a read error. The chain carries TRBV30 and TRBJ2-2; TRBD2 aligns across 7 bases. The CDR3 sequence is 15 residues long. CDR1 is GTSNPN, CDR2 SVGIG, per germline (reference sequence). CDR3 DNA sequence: TGTGCCGGGAGTGCATCCGGGACTATCCCCGGGGAGCTGTTTTTT. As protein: CAGSASGTIPGELFF.

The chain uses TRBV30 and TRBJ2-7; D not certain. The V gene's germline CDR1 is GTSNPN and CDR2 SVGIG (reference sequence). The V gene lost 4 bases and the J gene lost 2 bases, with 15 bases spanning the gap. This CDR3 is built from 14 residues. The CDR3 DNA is TGTGCCTGGATTGCCCCTTCTGGGACCTACGAGCAGTACTTC. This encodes CAWIAPSGTYEQYF. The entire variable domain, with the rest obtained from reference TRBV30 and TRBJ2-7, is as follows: SQTIHQWPATLVQPVGSPLSLECTVEGTSNPNLYWYRQAAGRGLQLLFYSVGIGQISSEVPQNLSASRPQDRQFILSSKKLLLSDSGFYLCAWIAPSGTYEQYFGPGTRLTVT.

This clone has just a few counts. CDR3 sequence: CASSSKINSPLHF. CDR3 bases: TGTGCCAGCAGCTCCAAGATTAATTCACCCCTCCACTTT. The rearrangement links TRBV7-6 to TRBJ1-6; the D is unclear. The CDR3 extends over 13 amino acids. Trimming left V 4 bases short and J 6 bases short, with 7 bases between. Germline CDR1 SGHVS, CDR2 FNYEAQ.

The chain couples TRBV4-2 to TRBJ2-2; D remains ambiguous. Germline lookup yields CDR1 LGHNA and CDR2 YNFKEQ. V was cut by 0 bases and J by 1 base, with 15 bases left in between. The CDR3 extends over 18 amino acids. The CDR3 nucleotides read TGTGCCAGCAGCCAAGATTCGGTTCGCGCCTTGAACACCGGGGAGCTGTTTTTT. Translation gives CASSQDSVRALNTGELFF.

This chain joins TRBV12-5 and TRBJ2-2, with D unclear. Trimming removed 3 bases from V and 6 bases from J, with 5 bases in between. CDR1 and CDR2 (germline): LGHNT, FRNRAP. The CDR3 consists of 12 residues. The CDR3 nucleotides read TGTGCTAGTGGTTTAAGGGCCGGGGAGCTGTTTTTT. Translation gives CASGLRAGELFF.

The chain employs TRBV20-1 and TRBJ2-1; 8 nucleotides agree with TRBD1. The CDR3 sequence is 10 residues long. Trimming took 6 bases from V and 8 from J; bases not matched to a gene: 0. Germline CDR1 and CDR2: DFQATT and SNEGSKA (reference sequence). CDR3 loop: CSAGQDEQFF. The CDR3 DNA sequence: TGCAGTGCGGGACAGGATGAGCAGTTCTTC.

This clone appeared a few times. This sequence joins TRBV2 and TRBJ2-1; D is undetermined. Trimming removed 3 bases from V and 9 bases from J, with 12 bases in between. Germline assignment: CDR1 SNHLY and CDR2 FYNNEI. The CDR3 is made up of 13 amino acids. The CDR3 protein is CASSDYPSGEQFF. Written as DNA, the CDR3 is TGTGCCAGCAGTGACTACCCCAGTGGTGAGCAGTTCTTC.

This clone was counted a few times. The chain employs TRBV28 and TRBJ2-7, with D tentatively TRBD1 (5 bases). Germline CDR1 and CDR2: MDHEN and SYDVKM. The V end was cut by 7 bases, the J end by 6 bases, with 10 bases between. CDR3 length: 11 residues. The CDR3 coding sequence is TGTGCCAGCATCGGCCAGGGCGAGCAGTACTTC. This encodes CASIGQGEQYF.